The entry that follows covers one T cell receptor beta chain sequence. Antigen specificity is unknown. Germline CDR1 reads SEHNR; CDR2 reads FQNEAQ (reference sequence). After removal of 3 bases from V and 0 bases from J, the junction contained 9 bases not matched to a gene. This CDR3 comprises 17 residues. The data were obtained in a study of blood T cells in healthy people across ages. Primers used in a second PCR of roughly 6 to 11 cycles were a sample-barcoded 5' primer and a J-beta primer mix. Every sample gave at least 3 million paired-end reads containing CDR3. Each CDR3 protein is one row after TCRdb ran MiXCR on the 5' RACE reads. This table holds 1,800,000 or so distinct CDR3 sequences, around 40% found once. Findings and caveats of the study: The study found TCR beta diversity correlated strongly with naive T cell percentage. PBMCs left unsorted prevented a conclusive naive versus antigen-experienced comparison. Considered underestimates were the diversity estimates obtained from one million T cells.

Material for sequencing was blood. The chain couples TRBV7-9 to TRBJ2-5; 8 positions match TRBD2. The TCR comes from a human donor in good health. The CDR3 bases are TGTGCCAGCAGCTTCGGGGGGGCCGGGCGGAACCAAGAGACCCAGTACTTC. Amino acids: CASSFGGAGRNQETQYF.